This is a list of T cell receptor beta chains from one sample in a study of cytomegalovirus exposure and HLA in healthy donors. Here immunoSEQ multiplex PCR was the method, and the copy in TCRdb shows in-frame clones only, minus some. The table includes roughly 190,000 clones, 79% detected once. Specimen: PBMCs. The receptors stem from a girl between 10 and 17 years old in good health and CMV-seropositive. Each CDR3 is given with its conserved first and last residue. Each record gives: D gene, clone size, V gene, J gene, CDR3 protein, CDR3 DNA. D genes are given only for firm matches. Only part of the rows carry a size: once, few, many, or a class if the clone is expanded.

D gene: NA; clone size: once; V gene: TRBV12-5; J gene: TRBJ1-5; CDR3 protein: CASGEERTGGQPQHF; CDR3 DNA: TGTGCTAGTGGAGAAGAAAGGACGGGGGGTCAGCCCCAGCATTTT
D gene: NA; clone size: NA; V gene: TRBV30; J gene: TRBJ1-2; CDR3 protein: CAWSAETTGFGDGYTF; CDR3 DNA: TGTGCCTGGAGTGCCGAGACGACCGGATTTGGAGATGGCTACACCTTC
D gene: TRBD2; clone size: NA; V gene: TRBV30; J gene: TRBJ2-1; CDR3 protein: CAWSVGLPYNEQFF; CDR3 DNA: TGTGCCTGGAGTGTGGGACTACCATACAATGAGCAGTTCTTC
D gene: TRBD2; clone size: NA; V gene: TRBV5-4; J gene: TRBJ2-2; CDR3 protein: CASTTPGLAANTGELFF; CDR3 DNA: TGTGCCAGCACTACCCCGGGACTAGCGGCGAACACCGGGGAGCTGTTTTTT
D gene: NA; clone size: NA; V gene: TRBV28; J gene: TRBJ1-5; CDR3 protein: CASSNSGSNQPQHF; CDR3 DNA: TGTGCCAGCAGTAACTCAGGGAGCAATCAGCCCCAGCATTTT
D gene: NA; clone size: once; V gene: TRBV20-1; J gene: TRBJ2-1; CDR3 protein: CSARVSSEQFF; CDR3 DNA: TGCAGTGCTAGGGTTAGCAGTGAGCAGTTCTTC
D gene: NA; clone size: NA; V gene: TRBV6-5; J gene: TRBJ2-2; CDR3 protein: CASSPERANTGELFF; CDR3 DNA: TGTGCCAGCAGCCCGGAGAGGGCGAACACCGGGGAGCTGTTTTTT
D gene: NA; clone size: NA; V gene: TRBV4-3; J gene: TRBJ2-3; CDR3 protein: CASSQDRGGKDTQYF; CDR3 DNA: TGCGCCAGCAGCCAAGATCGGGGTGGGAAGGATACGCAGTATTTT
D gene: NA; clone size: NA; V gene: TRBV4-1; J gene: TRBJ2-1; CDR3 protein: CASSQVPGALGRNEQFF; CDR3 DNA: TGCGCCAGCAGCCAAGTTCCAGGAGCGCTGGGGAGAAATGAGCAGTTCTTC
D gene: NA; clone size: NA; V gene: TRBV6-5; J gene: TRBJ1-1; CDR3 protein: CASSPGQMNTEAFF; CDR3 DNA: TGTGCCAGCAGCCCAGGACAGATGAACACTGAAGCTTTCTTT
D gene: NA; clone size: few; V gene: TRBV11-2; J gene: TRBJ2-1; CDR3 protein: CASSFTGEQFF; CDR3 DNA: TGTGCCAGCAGCTTTACGGGTGAGCAGTTCTTC
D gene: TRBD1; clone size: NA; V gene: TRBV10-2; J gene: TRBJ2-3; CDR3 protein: CASTRTGESDTQYF; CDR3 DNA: TGCGCCAGCACCAGGACAGGGGAGTCAGATACGCAGTATTTT
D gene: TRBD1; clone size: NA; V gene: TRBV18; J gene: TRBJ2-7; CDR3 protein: CASSPLDRAREQYF; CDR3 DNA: TGTGCCAGCTCACCTTTGGACAGGGCGAGGGAGCAGTACTTC
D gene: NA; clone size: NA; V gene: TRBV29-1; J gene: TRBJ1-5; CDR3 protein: CSVEGGSNQPQHF; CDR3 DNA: TGCAGCGTTGAGGGAGGGAGCAATCAGCCCCAGCATTTT
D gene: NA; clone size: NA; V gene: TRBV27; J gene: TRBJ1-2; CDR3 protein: CASSLSFQGKNYGYTF; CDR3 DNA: TGTGCCAGCAGTTTAAGTTTCCAGGGCAAGAACTATGGCTACACCTTC
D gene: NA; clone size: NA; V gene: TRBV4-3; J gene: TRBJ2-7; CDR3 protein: CASSPVGESSREQYF; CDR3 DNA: TGCGCCAGCAGCCCCGTCGGGGAATCTAGCCGCGAGCAGTACTTC
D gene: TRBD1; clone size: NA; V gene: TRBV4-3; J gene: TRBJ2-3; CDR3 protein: CASSQETGTGTADTQYF; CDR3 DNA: TGCGCCAGCAGCCAGGAAACCGGGACAGGGACGGCAGATACGCAGTATTTT
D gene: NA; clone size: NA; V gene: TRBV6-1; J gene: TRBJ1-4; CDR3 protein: CASTPDTINEKLFF; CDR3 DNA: TGTGCCAGCACCCCGGACACTATAAATGAAAAACTGTTTTTT